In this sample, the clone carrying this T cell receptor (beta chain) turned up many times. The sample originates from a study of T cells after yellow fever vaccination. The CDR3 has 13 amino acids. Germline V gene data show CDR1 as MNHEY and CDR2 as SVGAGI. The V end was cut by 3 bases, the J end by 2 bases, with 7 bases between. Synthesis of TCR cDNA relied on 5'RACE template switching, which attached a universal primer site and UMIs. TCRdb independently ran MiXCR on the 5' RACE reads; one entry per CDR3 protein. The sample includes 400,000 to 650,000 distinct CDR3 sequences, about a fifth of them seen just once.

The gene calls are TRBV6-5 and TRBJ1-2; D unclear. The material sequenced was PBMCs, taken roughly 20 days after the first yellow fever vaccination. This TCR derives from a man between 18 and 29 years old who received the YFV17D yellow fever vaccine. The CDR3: CASSYGANYGYTF. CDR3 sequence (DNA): TGTGCCAGCAGTTATGGAGCAAACTATGGCTACACCTTC.